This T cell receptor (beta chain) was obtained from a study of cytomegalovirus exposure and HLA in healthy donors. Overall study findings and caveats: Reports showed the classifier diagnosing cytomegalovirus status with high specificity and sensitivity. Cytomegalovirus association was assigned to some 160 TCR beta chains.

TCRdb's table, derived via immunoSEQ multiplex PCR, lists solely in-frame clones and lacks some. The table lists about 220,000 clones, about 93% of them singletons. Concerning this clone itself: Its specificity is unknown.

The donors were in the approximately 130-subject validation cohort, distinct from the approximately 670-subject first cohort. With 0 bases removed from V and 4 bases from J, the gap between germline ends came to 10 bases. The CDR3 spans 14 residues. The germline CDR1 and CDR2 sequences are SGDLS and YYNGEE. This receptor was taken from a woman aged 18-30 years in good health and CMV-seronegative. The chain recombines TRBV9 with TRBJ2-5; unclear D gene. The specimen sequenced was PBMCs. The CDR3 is CASSVDLTRETQYF. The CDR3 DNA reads TGTGCCAGCAGCGTAGATCTCACGAGAGAGACCCAGTACTTC. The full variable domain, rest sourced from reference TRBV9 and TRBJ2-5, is DSGVTQTPKHLITATGQRVTLRCSPRSGDLSVYWYQQSLDQGLQFLIQYYNGEERAKGNILERFSAQQFPDLHSELNLSSLELGDSALYFCASSVDLTRETQYFGPGTRLLVL.